Here is one T cell receptor beta chain with its context. It has no known antigen specificity. Per-base quality was not reported, and no clone a single base away is much larger than it. The CDR3 regions of human TCRbeta chains were subjected to immunosequencing. For the original study's pipeline: Repertoire TCRs were checked for matches against a reference library of SARS-CoV-2-specific TCRs that had been generated using the MIRA antigen-specificity platform. Breadth meant the fraction of unique TCRs that were SARS-CoV-2-associated, whereas depth meant the fraction of total T cells that were SARS-CoV-2-associated. Using the MIRA data, every spike-specific TCR was mapped to the spike region that the TCR reacted to and assigned to either a CD4 or a CD8 class. Log10-transformed breadth and depth values were compared by one-way ANOVA with Sidak's multiple comparisons tests. TCRdb took over this immuneACCESS table, retaining in-frame rearrangements with V and J assigned. Such tables are incomplete; in checked studies, under half of the missing clones stem from an unresolved V gene, and the remainder is unexplained. V and J calls and clone size are as listed in that table; D and trimming were resolved from the DNA. The sample table lists about 94,000 clones, roughly 90% of them with a count of one. The top ten constitute about an eighth of the sample.

This sample's time point label indicates: baseline before first vaccination. Vaccinee samples were obtained from the UK trials COV001 and COV002, which included a single-blind randomized controlled phase 2/3 trial of AZD1222 (ChAdOx1 nCoV-19) in healthy adults. For TCRbeta chain sequencing, PBMC samples from trial participants were taken at day 0 and at day 28 after the second dose. The data belong to a study of T cell responses to AZD1222 COVID-19 vaccine (dated by TCRdb to the early 2020s). Study-wide context: AZD1222 recipients whose second dose came at about 4 weeks and those whose second dose came at about 12 weeks were combined into one group, since spike-specific TCR depth and breadth did not differ between the two schedules. A total of about 230 trial participants underwent TCR sequencing, of whom 200 to 220 received two doses of AZD1222 and around 26 received two doses of the MenACWY control vaccine. Trial participants were enrolled into age subgroups of 18-55, 56-69 and 70-plus years, which contained around 150, 28 and 57 TCR-sequenced participants, respectively.

The V and J ends are trimmed by 5 bases and 0 bases, leaving 2 bases between them. The CDR3, from cysteine to phenylalanine, totals 12 residues. Only CDR3 DNA remains: 36 bases, in frame from the first base. CDR1 is given as MDHEN and CDR2 as SYDVKM, both from the germline V gene. What the work shows at the level of the full study, not this receptor alone: Conclusions about previously exposed vaccinees are limited, since just five or six AZD1222 recipients were seropositive for SARS-CoV-2 at baseline. Reportedly, close to half of the unique spike-specific TCRs recognized epitopes lying outside the regions that are mutated in the B.1.351 and B.1.1.7 variants. Spike-specific TCR breadth and depth rose significantly after two AZD1222 doses compared with day 0 and with MenACWY recipients. The whole spike protein was spanned by vaccine-associated CD4 TCRs, and dominant responses were seen in regions 160-218 and 743-854. Because no day 14 peak-response samples were available, the repertoires could be characterized only after the peak T cell response. Participants were mostly white British, with more females than males. The authors suggested clonal diversity may have been underestimated. The 56-69-year group was small, and its depth increase did not reach significance, likely because of low power.

The TCR sequence derives from an adult in good health. The rearranged segments are TRBV28 and TRBJ1-5, with no confidently assigned D gene. Sample: peripheral blood, taken on day 0 of AZD1222 vaccination. The DNA sequence is as follows: TGTGCCAGCAGTCCTAGCAATCAGCCCCAGCATTTT. This is translated as CASSPSNQPQHF.